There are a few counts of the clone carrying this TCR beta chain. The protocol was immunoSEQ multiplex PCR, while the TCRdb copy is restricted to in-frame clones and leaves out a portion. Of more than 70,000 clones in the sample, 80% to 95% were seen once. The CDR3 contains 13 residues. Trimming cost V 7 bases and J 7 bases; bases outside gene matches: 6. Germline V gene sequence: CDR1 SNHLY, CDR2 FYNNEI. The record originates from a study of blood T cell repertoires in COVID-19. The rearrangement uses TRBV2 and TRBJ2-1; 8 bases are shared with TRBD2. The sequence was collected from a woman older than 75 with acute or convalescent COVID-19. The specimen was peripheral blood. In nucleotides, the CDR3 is TGTGCCAGCAAGGGCGGGGGGAAAAATGAGCAGTTCTTC. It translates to CASKGGGKNEQFF.